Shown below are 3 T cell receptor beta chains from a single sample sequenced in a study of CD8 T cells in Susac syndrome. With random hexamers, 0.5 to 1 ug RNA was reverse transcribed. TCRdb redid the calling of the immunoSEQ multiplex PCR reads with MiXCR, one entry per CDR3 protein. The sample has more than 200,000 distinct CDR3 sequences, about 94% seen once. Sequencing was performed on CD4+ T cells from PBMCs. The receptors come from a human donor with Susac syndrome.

CDR3 DNA sequence: TGCAGTGCTAGTGGGGCAGGGAGCACAGATACGCAGTATTTT. It is translated as CSASGAGSTDTQYF. The V call is TRBV20-1, the J call TRBJ2-3; a weak D match, TRBD1 (5 bases). This CDR3 comprises 14 residues. Germline values: CDR1 DFQATT, CDR2 SNEGSKA (reference sequence). V lost 3 bases and J lost 0, with 10 bases in between.

The CDR3 DNA follows: TGTGCCAGCAGCTACGGGACTAGCGGGCAAGAGACCCAGTACTTC. Its translation is CASSYGTSGQETQYF. The J gene is TRBJ2-5, the V gene TRBV5-6, with 12 bases identical to TRBD2. There are 15 residues in the CDR3. CDR1 is SGHDT and CDR2 is YYEEEE in the germline V gene. V lost 3 bases and J lost 2; bases outside the gene matches: 2. The full variable domain, in which reference TRBV5-6 and TRBJ2-5 provide the parts outside the CDR3, is DAGVTQSPTHLIKTRGQQVTLRCSPKSGHDTVSWYQQALGQGPQFIFQYYEEEERQRGNFPDRFSGHQFPNYSSELNVNALLLGDSALYLCASSYGTSGQETQYFGPGTRLLVL.

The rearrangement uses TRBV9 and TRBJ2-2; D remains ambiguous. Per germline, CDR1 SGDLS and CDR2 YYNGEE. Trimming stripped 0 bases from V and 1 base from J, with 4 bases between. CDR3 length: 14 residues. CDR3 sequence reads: CASSVGLNTGELFF. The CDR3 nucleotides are TGTGCCAGCAGCGTAGGTCTGAACACCGGGGAGCTGTTTTTT. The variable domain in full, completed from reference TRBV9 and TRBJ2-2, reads DSGVTQTPKHLITATGQRVTLRCSPRSGDLSVYWYQQSLDQGLQFLIQYYNGEERAKGNILERFSAQQFPDLHSELNLSSLELGDSALYFCASSVGLNTGELFFGEGSRLTVL.